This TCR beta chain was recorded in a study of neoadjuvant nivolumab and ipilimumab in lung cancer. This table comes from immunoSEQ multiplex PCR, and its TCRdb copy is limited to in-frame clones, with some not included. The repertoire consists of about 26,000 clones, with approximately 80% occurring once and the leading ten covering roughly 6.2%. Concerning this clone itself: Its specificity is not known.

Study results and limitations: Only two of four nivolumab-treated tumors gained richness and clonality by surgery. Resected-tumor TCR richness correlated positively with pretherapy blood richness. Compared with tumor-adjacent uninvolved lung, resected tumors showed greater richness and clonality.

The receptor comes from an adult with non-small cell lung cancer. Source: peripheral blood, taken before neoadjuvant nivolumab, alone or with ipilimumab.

The CDR3 protein is CASSLTGAPHSYEQYF. Here the CDR3 DNA reads TGTGCCAGTAGTTTGACAGGGGCCCCCCATTCCTACGAGCAGTACTTC. The chain employs TRBV19 and TRBJ2-7, with 8 bases that match TRBD1. This CDR3 is 16 amino acids long. CDR1 and CDR2 from the germline V gene are LNHDA and SQIVND (reference sequence). V was clipped by 5 bases and J by 1 base; unmatched bases: 10.